This T cell receptor (beta chain) is drawn from a study of T cell repertoires in cytomegalovirus infection. The wider study: As its CMV epitopes, the study selected recently identified HLA-C-restricted and well-studied HLA-B-restricted targets. Public TCR beta signatures indicated both CMV infection and matching HLA type.

The CDR3 is 15 amino acids. The junction had 11 bases not matched to a gene; V was cut back by 4 bases and J by 9 bases. CDR1 is MNHNY and CDR2 is SVGAGI in the germline V gene (reference sequence). To note about this clonotype: The antigen is undetermined.

General study findings and limits: Clonotype analysis showed dominance of the ex vivo response by HLA-C-restricted CMV-specific TCR beta clonotypes. Individuals carrying CMV plus the relevant HLA were identified by cumulative frequency of public TCR beta families.

TCRdb processed the reads anew with MiXCR; each CDR3 protein has one entry. The table has approximately 990,000 distinct CDR3 sequences, roughly 31% seen once; the top ten hold under 15%. This receptor was taken from a human donor in good health (CMV status not recorded). Some clones in this sample may be carry-over from other donors' samples. This chain joins TRBV6-6 and TRBJ2-2; 7 nucleotides agree with TRBD1. The sequencing here drew on cultured CD8+ T cells from PBMCs, taken from culture after CMV antigen stimulation. CDR3 loop: CASSSLQGLIRELFF. The CDR3 nucleotides read TGTGCCAGCAGTTCCTTACAGGGGTTAATCCGGGAGCTGTTTTTT.